Below, 17 T cell receptor beta chains from the same sample are listed, as sequenced in a study of blood T cell repertoires in COVID-19. The table came from immunoSEQ multiplex PCR; TCRdb's copy has only in-frame clones and leaves some out. The sample carries roughly 78,000 clones, 75% to 90% recorded once. The sequenced sample was peripheral blood. The receptors were gathered from a man aged 60-69 years with acute or convalescent COVID-19.

This clone was seen a single time. The rearrangement joins TRBV19 to TRBJ1-2; a possible D gene is TRBD1 (6 bases). The V end was cut by 4 bases, the J end by 7 bases, with 16 bases between. Germline V gene sequence: CDR1 LNHDA, CDR2 SQIVND (reference sequence). The CDR3 totals 14 residues. This CDR3 is CASSTDRSSGGYTF. In DNA form, the CDR3 reads TGTGCCAGTAGTACAGACAGGTCATCAGGTGGCTACACCTTC. Using reference TRBV19 and TRBJ1-2 for the parts outside the CDR3, the full variable domain is DGGITQSPKYLFRKEGQNVTLSCEQNLNHDAMYWYRQDPGQGLRLIYYSQIVNDFQKGDIAEGYSVSREKKESFPLTVTSAQKNPTAFYLCASSTDRSSGGYTFGSGTRLTVV.

J is TRBJ2-2 and V is TRBV5-4, with TRBD2 matching over 14 bases. CDR3 size: 18 residues. The germline V gene has CDR1 SGHNT and CDR2 YYREEE (reference sequence). V trimming: 4 bases; J trimming: 2 bases; junction bases outside the gene matches: 7. The CDR3 is CASSPWGLAGANTGELFF. CDR3 DNA: TGTGCCAGCAGCCCCTGGGGACTAGCGGGGGCAAACACCGGGGAGCTGTTTTTT.

The chain carries TRBV28 and TRBJ2-3; D is possibly TRBD2 (6 bases). CDR1 is MDHEN, CDR2 SYDVKM, per germline. The CDR3 runs to 15 residues. The V gene lost 9 bases and the J gene lost 5 bases, with 21 bases spanning the gap. CDR3 nucleotide sequence: TGTGCCAGTTGTATGAGAGCGGGCGGCGTAGATACGCAGTATTTT. This encodes CASCMRAGGVDTQYF.

This chain connects TRBV28 to TRBJ1-3; the match to TRBD1 covers 12 bases. Germline-derived CDR1 and CDR2 are MDHEN and SYDVKM. With V trimmed by 8 bases and J by 4 bases, 6 bases remained unmatched. The CDR3 sequence is 15 residues long. The CDR3 is CASGGQGAIGNTIYF. CDR3 bases: TGTGCCAGCGGGGGACAGGGGGCAATCGGAAACACCATATATTTT.

The V call is TRBV6-6, the J call TRBJ2-5; 7 bases match TRBD1. This CDR3 has 15 residues. J gave up 2 bases and V 2 bases, and 5 bases lay outside the gene matches. Germline-derived CDR1 and CDR2 are MNHNY and SVGAGI (reference sequence). The CDR3 DNA reads TGTGCCAGCAGTTACGTGAGACAGGGACAAGAGACCCAGTACTTC. Translating it yields CASSYVRQGQETQYF.

This rearrangement joins TRBV2 to TRBJ1-2; 8 nucleotides line up with TRBD1. This CDR3 is built from 13 residues. Germline V CDR1 and CDR2: SNHLY, FYNNEI. Losses at the gene ends were 5 bases for V and 8 bases for J; bases not matched to a gene: 7. The CDR3 reads CASSPRTGGGYTF. DNA of the CDR3: TGTGCCAGCAGTCCCCGCACAGGGGGAGGCTACACCTTC.

The V and J genes are TRBV5-1 and TRBJ2-5; the D gene is possibly TRBD1 (6 bases). The CDR3 runs 15 residues. Germline CDR1 is SGHRS and CDR2 is YFSETQ. The ends were cut back, 4 bases at V and 2 bases at J, with 15 bases in the middle. CDR3 nucleotide sequence: TGCGCCAGCAGCAGCACTTCGGGACAACAAGAGACCCAGTACTTC. Translated, it gives CASSSTSGQQETQYF.

The CDR3, as DNA: TGTGCCAGCAGCTTGGTCCCCTTTAGACAGGGGAACACCGGGGAGCTGTTTTTT. Translated, it gives CASSLVPFRQGNTGELFF. The chain is built from TRBV5-5 and TRBJ2-2; TRBD1 matches at 7 bases. Germline V CDR1 and CDR2: SGHKS, YYEKEE (reference sequence). The CDR3 loop spans 18 amino acids. Germline trimming cut 0 bases from V and 1 base from J; bases unmatched to any gene: 9. Complete variable domain (other parts from reference TRBV5-5 and TRBJ2-2): DAGVTQSPTHLIKTRGQQVTLRCSPISGHKSVSWYQQVLGQGPQFIFQYYEKEERGRGNFPDRFSARQFPNYSSELNVNALLLGDSALYLCASSLVPFRQGNTGELFFGEGSRLTVL.

This clone was detected once. This chain connects TRBV30 to TRBJ1-2, with 8 bases matching TRBD1. The length of the CDR3 is 13 residues. The germline gives CDR1 GTSNPN, CDR2 SVGIG (reference sequence). The J segment lost 6 bases and the V segment lost 1 base, leaving 4 bases of the junction unmatched. The CDR3 protein is CAWSGPTGDGYTF. In nucleotides, the CDR3 is TGTGCCTGGAGTGGACCGACAGGGGATGGCTACACCTTC.

The chain couples TRBV5-1 to TRBJ2-1, with 13 bases that match TRBD2. V was clipped by 4 bases and J by 1 base; unmatched bases: 5. This CDR3 spans 17 amino acids. CDR1 is SGHRS and CDR2 is YFSETQ in the germline V gene. CDR3 sequence (DNA): TGCGCCAGCAGCCGGACTAGCGGGAGAGGGTCCTACAATGAGCAGTTCTTC. It yields the protein CASSRTSGRGSYNEQFF.

The gene calls are TRBV6-5 and TRBJ1-3; weak D call: TRBD1 (5 bases). This CDR3 has 14 residues. From germline, CDR1 is MNHEY and CDR2 SVGAGI. V was shortened by 7 bases and J by 8 bases, with 18 bases between the two germline ends. CDR3 DNA: TGTGCCAGCACCGGCGGGACCCATGGTGACACCATATATTTT. It specifies CASTGGTHGDTIYF.

The J gene is TRBJ2-5, the V gene TRBV7-2; TRBD1 matches 7 bases. Trimming took 5 bases from V and 1 from J; bases not matched to a gene: 4. CDR1 is SGHTA and CDR2 is FQGNSA in the germline V gene. This CDR3 has 14 residues. The CDR3 reads CASSLDRFQETQYF. CDR3 DNA sequence: TGTGCCAGCAGCCTGGACAGGTTCCAAGAGACCCAGTACTTC.

This clone was found once. The V and J genes are TRBV4-1 and TRBJ1-2, with TRBD1 identical over 8 bases. V lost 1 base, J lost 5 bases, and 9 bases stayed unmatched. Germline V gene lookup returns CDR1 MGHRA and CDR2 YSYEKL. The CDR3 extends over 16 amino acids. CDR3 nucleotide sequence: TGCGCCAGCAGCCAAGCCGGACAGGGTGGGGGGTATGGCTACACCTTC. Residues: CASSQAGQGGGYGYTF.

This chain links TRBV23-1 with TRBJ2-3; 8 nucleotides align to TRBD1. Being an ORF, TRBV23-1 has a function that is uncertain. This CDR3 has 16 amino acids. V shed 2 bases, J shed 3 bases, and the junction held 7 bases outside the gene matches. CDR3 sequence: CASSQANRGKTDTQYF. The CDR3 nucleotides read TGCGCCAGCAGTCAAGCGAACAGGGGGAAAACAGATACGCAGTATTTT.

The chain joins TRBV29-1 to TRBJ1-3; D ambiguous. Germline V CDR1 and CDR2: SQVTM, ANQGSEA. V was trimmed by 3 bases and J by 4 bases, leaving 7 bases between them. CDR3 length equals 12 residues. CDR3 sequence reads: CSVETTGNTIYF. The CDR3 region has the DNA TGCAGCGTTGAGACAACGGGAAACACCATATATTTT.

The V gene is TRBV19, the J gene TRBJ2-3; 7 positions match TRBD2. V lost 3 bases and J lost 6; bases outside the gene matches: 9. Germline CDR1 reads LNHDA; CDR2 reads SQIVND (reference sequence). CDR3 size: 15 residues. In DNA, the CDR3 is TGTGCCAGTAGTATCGGGGGGTCCAACTGGGATACGCAGTATTTT. Translation: CASSIGGSNWDTQYF. Variable domain in full (rest from reference TRBV19 and TRBJ2-3): DGGITQSPKYLFRKEGQNVTLSCEQNLNHDAMYWYRQDPGQGLRLIYYSQIVNDFQKGDIAEGYSVSREKKESFPLTVTSAQKNPTAFYLCASSIGGSNWDTQYFGPGTRLTVL.

This CDR3 is CASSLDRPPYEQYF. The CDR3, as DNA: TGCGCCAGCAGCTTGGACAGGCCTCCCTACGAGCAGTACTTC. The chain combines TRBV5-1 with TRBJ2-7; the D gene is possibly TRBD1 (5 bases). V shed 0 bases and J shed 2 bases, with 9 bases lying between them. The CDR3 spans 14 residues. The germline V gene encodes CDR1 SGHRS and CDR2 YFSETQ.